Sequencing of this T cell receptor beta chain was carried out in a study of T cell changes during pregnancy in multiple sclerosis. Generated by immunoSEQ multiplex PCR, the TCRdb table keeps only in-frame clones and is missing some. Found here are tens of thousands of clones, 91% of them singletons; the top ten hold more than 1.5%. This CDR3 is built from 13 residues. Germline V gene data show CDR1 as ENHRY and CDR2 as SYGVKD. V lost 2 bases and J lost 0, with 5 bases in between. The sequence was collected from a female donor in good health, enrolled as a control in a pregnancy study. This chain joins TRBV10-3 and TRBJ2-7; a weak D match, TRBD2 (5 bases). This specimen consisted of peripheral blood, obtained after pregnancy. CDR3 amino acids: CAISEAGSYEQYF. The CDR3 bases are TGTGCCATCAGTGAGGCGGGCTCCTACGAGCAGTACTTC.